The sequence of this T cell receptor beta chain was determined in a study of naive and memory T cell subsets. V dropped 10 bases and J dropped 0 bases, with 16 bases sitting between them. The V gene's germline CDR1 is ENHRY and CDR2 SYGVKD. The CDR3 extends over 15 amino acids. An equimolar mix of two oligonucleotides served as the beta constant-region primer for TRBC1 and TRBC2. An oligonucleotide with the SP2 primer and a 12-nucleotide UMI was ligated to the cDNA 3' end. Nested alpha and beta constant-region primers with the SP2 primer drove four PCR rounds on ligated cDNA. TCRdb used MiXCR to reprocess the UMI-ligation and nested PCR reads, holding one entry per CDR3 protein. Among some 87,000 distinct CDR3 sequences listed, over 7% were seen once. This clonotype was recorded many times.

The receptor was isolated from a human donor in good health. The rearrangement links TRBV10-3 to TRBJ1-3; perhaps TRBD1 as D (5 bases). What was sequenced was central memory CD4+ T cells from blood. Written as DNA, the CDR3 is TGTGCCAGCAAAGAGGGGTGGAACTCTGGAAACACCATATATTTT. Translating it yields CASKEGWNSGNTIYF.